This TCR beta chain stems from a study of cytomegalovirus exposure and HLA in healthy donors. A remark on this clone: The antigen remains unidentified.

Per germline, CDR1 SGHDT and CDR2 YYEEEE. Trimming removed 2 bases from V and 10 bases from J, with 10 bases in between. There are 13 residues in the CDR3. Notes on the study in general: Associated with cytomegalovirus, according to the listing, were 150 to 200 TCR beta chains. Immune exposure information available was restricted to CMV serostatus. Some public TCRs appeared in many individuals, while most sequences were rare.

Researchers ran the PCR with 60 Vbeta and 13 Jbeta primers. Assay: immunoSEQ multiplex PCR; the TCRdb copy retains only in-frame clones and omits some. The sample lists about 120,000 clones, 74% occurring once. The J gene is TRBJ1-6, the V gene TRBV5-6; no firm D call. Specimen: PBMCs. The TCR was taken from a woman aged 50 to 60 in good health and CMV-seropositive. CDR3 region: CASSLEEGSPLHF. In DNA, the CDR3 is TGTGCCAGCAGCTTAGAAGAGGGATCACCCCTCCACTTT.